These T cell receptor beta chains were read from a single sample in a study of blood T cell repertoires in COVID-19. Clones were read by immunoSEQ multiplex PCR, and TCRdb kept only the in-frame ones, dropping some. The sample has about 320,000 clones; around 90% are singletons. What was sequenced was PBMCs or T cells enriched from blood (not recorded which). These receptors were taken from a man aged 60 to 69 who had recovered from COVID-19. The CDR3 runs from the conserved cysteine through the conserved F or W. D genes are given only for firm matches. Rows may omit the clone size; those that give it use once, few, many or a size class.

cdr3_aa	cdr3_nt	clone_size	d_call	j_call	v_call
CASSKAGSGAYNEQFF	TGTGCCAGCAGCAAAGCGGGTAGCGGGGCCTACAATGAGCAGTTCTTC	.	TRBD2	TRBJ2-1	TRBV9
CASSYLAGEYEQYF	TGTGCCAGCAGTTACTTGGCGGGAGAGTACGAGCAGTACTTC	.	TRBD2	TRBJ2-7	TRBV6-2/TRBV6-3
CASSRRTGVTDTQYF	TGCGCCAGCAGCCGCCGGACAGGGGTGACAGATACGCAGTATTTT	.	TRBD1	TRBJ2-3	TRBV5-1
CATSKDRGQSNEQFF	TGTGCCACCAGCAAGGACAGGGGCCAGAGCAATGAGCAGTTCTTC	.	TRBD1	TRBJ2-1	TRBV15
CASSYLGQGLGELFF	TGTGCCAGCAGTTACCTAGGACAGGGTTTGGGGGAGCTGTTTTTT	few	TRBD1	TRBJ2-2	TRBV6-5
CASSLWGAYTEAFF	TGTGCCAGCAGTCTATGGGGCGCGTACACTGAAGCTTTCTTT	.	.	TRBJ1-1	TRBV28
CASSYSGRANEQYF	TGTGCCAGCAGTTATAGCGGGAGGGCCAACGAGCAGTACTTC	.	TRBD2	TRBJ2-7	TRBV6-5
CATSRADRANEQYF	TGTGCCACCAGTCGGGCGGACAGGGCCAACGAGCAGTACTTC	.	TRBD1	TRBJ2-7	TRBV24-1
CASSLAPTDYGYTF	TGCGCCAGCAGCTTGGCCCCGACAGACTATGGCTACACCTTC	once	.	TRBJ1-2	TRBV5-1
CASSLPLTSGSTKNIQYF	TGTGCCAGCAGCTTACCCCTGACTAGCGGGAGTACCAAAAACATTCAGTACTTC	.	TRBD2	TRBJ2-4	TRBV7-2
CASSLALGGGQPQHF	TGTGCCAGCAGCTTAGCATTGGGGGGGGGCCAGCCCCAGCATTTT	.	.	TRBJ1-5	TRBV7-2
CASSFRDRDYEQYF	TGTGCCAGCAGCTTCCGGGACAGGGACTACGAGCAGTACTTC	.	TRBD1	TRBJ2-7	TRBV9
CASSPPGGPNTGELFF	TGTGCCAGCTCACCACCAGGGGGTCCGAACACCGGGGAGCTGTTTTTT	.	.	TRBJ2-2	TRBV18
CASSSGQINERLFF	TGTGCCAGCAGCTCGGGACAAATAAATGAAAGGCTGTTTTTT	.	.	TRBJ1-4	TRBV5-4
CASSSGGEQYF	TGTGCCAGCAGTTCAGGGGGCGAGCAGTACTTC	.	TRBD1	TRBJ2-7	TRBV12-3/TRBV12-4
CASSLVGADTQYF	TGTGCCAGCAGTTTGGTAGGGGCAGATACGCAGTATTTT	.	.	TRBJ2-3	TRBV28
CASSEPRGTAVTEAFF	TGCGCCAGCAGCGAACCCCGGGGGACAGCAGTCACTGAAGCTTTCTTT	.	TRBD1	TRBJ1-1	TRBV5-1
CASSSRGLLFSGANVLTF	TGTGCCAGCAGCTCTAGGGGGCTACTATTCTCTGGGGCCAACGTCCTGACTTTC	.	TRBD1	TRBJ2-6	TRBV7-2
CASSLGGGNQPQHF	TGCGCCAGCAGCTTAGGGGGAGGGAATCAGCCCCAGCATTTT	.	.	TRBJ1-5	TRBV5-1
CASSQLAGADEQFF	TGCGCCAGCAGCCAGCTAGCGGGTGCGGATGAGCAGTTCTTC	.	TRBD2	TRBJ2-1	TRBV5-1
CAWSAQGSHEQYF	TGTGCCTGGAGTGCGCAGGGTTCCCACGAGCAGTACTTC	.	.	TRBJ2-7	TRBV30
CASSFIRAGEEKLFF	TGTGCCAGCAGCTTCATTAGGGCCGGGGAAGAAAAACTGTTTTTT	.	.	TRBJ1-4	TRBV11-2
CSVEERGSSYNEQFF	TGCAGCGTTGAAGAGAGGGGGAGCTCCTACAATGAGCAGTTCTTC	.	.	TRBJ2-1	TRBV29-1
CATRTGMNTEAFF	TGTGCCACCAGGACAGGGATGAACACTGAAGCTTTCTTT	.	TRBD1	TRBJ1-1	TRBV24-1
CASSPGQGAGFYGYTF	TGTGCCAGCTCACCGGGACAGGGTGCGGGGTTCTATGGCTACACCTTC	.	TRBD1	TRBJ1-2	TRBV18
CATSDPRGLAGGMGEQYF	TGTGCCACCAGTGATCCCCGCGGACTAGCGGGAGGGATGGGCGAGCAGTACTTC	.	TRBD2	TRBJ2-7	TRBV24-1
CASSWPVSSGGDNYNEQFF	TGTGCCAGCAGCTGGCCAGTGAGTAGCGGGGGTGATAACTACAATGAGCAGTTCTTC	few	TRBD2	TRBJ2-1	TRBV7-2
CASSSPGDCYGYTF	TGTGCCAGCAGCTCCCCCGGGGATTGCTATGGCTACACCTTC	.	.	TRBJ1-2	TRBV7-8
CATSRDRGGSNQPQHF	TGTGCCACCAGCAGAGACAGGGGAGGGAGCAATCAGCCCCAGCATTTT	.	.	TRBJ1-5	TRBV15
CASSLNGQAKQFF	TGCGCCAGCAGCCTCAACGGACAGGCGAAGCAGTTCTTC	once	TRBD1	TRBJ2-1	TRBV5-1
CASSLVANYEQYF	TGTGCCAGCAGCTTAGTGGCCAACTACGAGCAGTACTTC	once	.	TRBJ2-7	TRBV7-2
CASSFLPTDLNTEAFF	TGTGCCAGCAGTTTCCTACCGACAGACCTGAACACTGAAGCTTTCTTT	.	.	TRBJ1-1	TRBV28
CASSLNVLAGGNEQFF	TGTGCCAGCAGCTTAAACGTGCTAGCGGGAGGCAATGAGCAGTTCTTC	.	TRBD2	TRBJ2-1	TRBV7-8
CASSPGQEVWGYTF	TGCGCCAGCAGCCCGGGACAGGAGGTTTGGGGCTACACCTTC	.	TRBD1	TRBJ1-2	TRBV5-1
CASSPTQSSYEQYF	TGCGCCAGCAGCCCTACACAGAGCTCCTACGAGCAGTACTTC	.	.	TRBJ2-7	TRBV5-1
CASRDRGRGSEKLFF	TGTGCCAGCAGAGACCGAGGCAGGGGAAGTGAAAAACTGTTTTTT	.	.	TRBJ1-4	TRBV2
CASSLSSYGYTF	TGTGCCAGCAGTTTATCGAGCTATGGCTACACCTTC	.	.	TRBJ1-2	TRBV28
CASSFVGAKDTIYF	TGTGCCAGCAGCTTTGTGGGGGCGAAAGACACCATATATTTT	few	.	TRBJ1-3	TRBV5-8
CASSLYLGGSSYNEQFF	TGTGCCAGCAGTTTATATTTGGGGGGGAGCTCCTACAATGAGCAGTTCTTC	.	TRBD2	TRBJ2-1	TRBV28
CASSRSGSLADTQYF	TGCGCCAGCAGCCGTAGCGGGAGTCTCGCAGATACGCAGTATTTT	.	TRBD2	TRBJ2-3	TRBV5-1
CASSFSGQGSTSSKWDF	TGTGCCAGCAGTTTTTCCGGACAGGGGAGTACGAGCAGTAAGTGGGACTTC	.	TRBD1	TRBJ2-7	TRBV28
CASSSGLEGLSGYTF	TGTGCCAGCAGCTCGGGACTAGAAGGGTTGAGTGGCTACACCTTC	.	.	TRBJ1-2	TRBV5-4
CSASRGHTGELFF	TGCAGTGCTAGTAGGGGGCACACCGGGGAGCTGTTTTTT	.	TRBD1	TRBJ2-2	TRBV20-1